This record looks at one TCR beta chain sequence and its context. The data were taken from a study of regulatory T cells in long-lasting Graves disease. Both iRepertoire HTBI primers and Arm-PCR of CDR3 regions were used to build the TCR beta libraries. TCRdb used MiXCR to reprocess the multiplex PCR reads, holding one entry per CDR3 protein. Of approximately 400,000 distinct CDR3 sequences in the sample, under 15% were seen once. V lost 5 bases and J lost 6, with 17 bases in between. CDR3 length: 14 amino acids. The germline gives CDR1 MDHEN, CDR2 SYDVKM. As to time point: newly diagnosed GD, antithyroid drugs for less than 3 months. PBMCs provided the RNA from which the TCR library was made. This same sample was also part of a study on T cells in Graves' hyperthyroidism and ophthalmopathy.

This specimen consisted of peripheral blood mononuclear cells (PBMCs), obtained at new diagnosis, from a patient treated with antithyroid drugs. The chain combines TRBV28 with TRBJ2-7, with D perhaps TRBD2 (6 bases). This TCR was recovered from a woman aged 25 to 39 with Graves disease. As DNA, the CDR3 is TGTGCCAGCAGTATGAAAGGGGCCGGGGGCGAGCAGTACTTC. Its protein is CASSMKGAGGEQYF.